The 32 T cell receptor beta chains in this list originate from one sample, sequenced in a study of cytomegalovirus exposure and HLA in healthy donors. The PCR ran on 60 Vbeta and 13 Jbeta primers. Sequencing used immunoSEQ multiplex PCR; TCRdb keeps in-frame clones, though not all of them. The table shows 97,000 or so clones, with 55% to 80% occurring only once. Sequenced material: PBMCs. The receptors were gathered from a human donor in good health.

The chain recombines TRBV7-6 with TRBJ2-1, with D maybe TRBD1 (6 bases). CDR3 length: 15 residues. The germline V gene encodes CDR1 SGHVS and CDR2 FNYEAQ. Trimming cost V 3 bases and J 8 bases, with 17 bases left between them. The CDR3 loop is CASSLELARGYEQFF. In DNA form, the CDR3 reads TGTGCCAGCAGCTTGGAACTTGCTAGGGGGTATGAGCAGTTCTTC. The full variable domain, completed using reference TRBV7-6 and TRBJ2-1, is GAGVSQSPRYKVTKRGQDVALRCDPISGHVSLYWYRQALGQGPEFLTYFNYEAQQDKSGLPNDRFSAERPEGSISTLTIQRTEQRDSAMYRCASSLELARGYEQFFGPGTRLTVL.

A few counts support this clone. The chain has TRBV11-2 and TRBJ2-1; D is perhaps TRBD2 (5 bases). Germline values: CDR1 SGHAT, CDR2 FQNNGV. This CDR3 comprises 11 residues. Trimming left V 5 bases short and J 10 bases short, with 9 bases between. CDR3 residues: CASSVRGEQFF. As DNA, the CDR3 is TGTGCCAGCAGCGTGAGAGGGGAGCAGTTCTTC.

The V call is TRBV27, the J call TRBJ2-3; D uncertain. The V end was cut by 6 bases, the J end by 2 bases, with 12 bases between. The CDR3 consists of 14 residues. Germline V gene sequence: CDR1 MNHEY, CDR2 SMNVEV (reference sequence). The CDR3 sequence is CASRTDTPTDTQYF. DNA for the CDR3: TGTGCCAGCAGGACCGACACGCCCACAGATACGCAGTATTTT.

The sample holds a few counts of this clone. CDR3 sequence reads: CASSPRGTVNQPQHF. For the CDR3, the DNA is TGTGCCAGCTCACCACGGGGGACAGTGAATCAGCCCCAGCATTTT. The V and J genes are TRBV18 and TRBJ1-5; the match to TRBD1 covers 7 bases. With 1 base clipped from V and 4 bases from J, the junction kept 4 bases outside the gene matches. The CDR3 totals 15 residues. Germline CDR1 reads KGHSH; CDR2 reads LQKENI.

This chain links TRBV5-4 with TRBJ2-5; no clear D gene. The ends were cut back, 4 bases at V and 5 bases at J, with 9 bases in the middle. Germline V gene data show CDR1 as SGHNT and CDR2 as YYREEE (reference sequence). This CDR3 comprises 12 residues. In DNA, the CDR3 is TGTGCCAGCAGCCTGGACCGGGAGACCCAGTACTTC. Amino acid sequence: CASSLDRETQYF.

CDR3: CAWEGTGWGNTEAFF. In DNA, the CDR3 is TGTGCCTGGGAAGGGACAGGTTGGGGGAACACTGAAGCTTTCTTT. This rearrangement joins TRBV30 to TRBJ1-1, with 8 bases matching TRBD1. Germline V CDR1 and CDR2: GTSNPN, SVGIG (reference sequence). J gave up 1 base and V 5 bases, and 9 bases lay outside the gene matches. This CDR3 region has 15 residues.

The chain links TRBV7-9 to TRBJ2-7; 7 bases are a match to TRBD1. Per the germline V gene, CDR1 is SEHNR and CDR2 is FQNEAQ (reference sequence). V trimming: 4 bases; J trimming: 5 bases; junction bases outside the gene matches: 2. The CDR3 loop spans 12 amino acids. CDR3 protein: CASSYTGDEQYF. In DNA, the CDR3 is TGTGCCAGCAGCTATACAGGGGACGAGCAGTACTTC.

This chain links TRBV18 with TRBJ2-3; D is unresolved. V lost 3 bases to trimming and J lost 5 bases, with 6 bases between them. In germline, CDR1 is KGHSH, CDR2 LQKENI. This CDR3 region has 12 residues. This chain's CDR3 is CASSPTEDTQYF. The CDR3, as DNA: TGTGCCAGCTCACCGACTGAAGATACGCAGTATTTT.

This clone was seen a handful of times. The V and J genes are TRBV19 and TRBJ1-1, with TRBD1 matching 8 bases. J lost 0 bases, V lost 4 bases, and 7 bases had no gene match. The CDR3 totals 16 residues. The germline gives CDR1 LNHDA, CDR2 SQIVND (reference sequence). The CDR3 DNA is TGTGCCAGTAGTAAAACAGGGGGGAGGTTGAACACTGAAGCTTTCTTT. Amino acids: CASSKTGGRLNTEAFF. Filled out from reference TRBV19 and TRBJ1-1, the complete variable domain reads DGGITQSPKYLFRKEGQNVTLSCEQNLNHDAMYWYRQDPGQGLRLIYYSQIVNDFQKGDIAEGYSVSREKKESFPLTVTSAQKNPTAFYLCASSKTGGRLNTEAFFGQGTRLTVV.

The chain has TRBV2 and TRBJ1-3, with D possibly being TRBD1 (5 bases). This CDR3 spans 14 amino acids. CDR1 and CDR2 from the germline V gene are SNHLY and FYNNEI. Deletions cut 0 bases from V and 9 bases from J, with 12 bases between. This chain's CDR3 is CASSEAGRRLTIYF. The DNA for the CDR3 is TGTGCCAGCAGTGAAGCGGGGCGGCGGCTCACCATATATTTT.

The chain employs TRBV7-9 and TRBJ2-7, with D tentatively TRBD2 (6 bases). The CDR3 totals 13 residues. With 5 bases removed from V and 0 bases from J, the gap between germline ends came to 8 bases. Germline V gene sequence: CDR1 SEHNR, CDR2 FQNEAQ (reference sequence). In DNA form, the CDR3 reads TGTGCCAGCAGCCCTAGCGTCTCCTACGAGCAGTACTTC. Protein: CASSPSVSYEQYF.

The chain is built from TRBV5-4 and TRBJ1-1, with D tentatively TRBD1 (6 bases). Looked up from germline, CDR1 is SGHNT and CDR2 is YYREEE (reference sequence). The CDR3 contains 12 residues. V lost 4 bases and J lost 5, with 9 bases in between. CDR3 in DNA: TGTGCCAGCAGCCAAGGACAGACTGAAGCTTTCTTT. It codes for CASSQGQTEAFF.

The V gene is TRBV19, the J gene TRBJ2-7; the match to TRBD2 covers 8 bases. CDR3 length equals 14 residues. Germline trimming cut 4 bases from V and 3 bases from J; bases unmatched to any gene: 5. CDR1 is LNHDA, CDR2 SQIVND, per germline (reference sequence). The CDR3 DNA reads as TGTGCCAGTAGTACCGGGGGGGCCGGCTACGAGCAGTACTTC. This translates into CASSTGGAGYEQYF.

The CDR3 loop reads CASSLAGHRGEQFF. CDR3 nucleotides: TGTGCCAGCAGCTTGGCCGGTCACAGGGGCGAGCAGTTCTTC. The chain combines TRBV5-4 with TRBJ2-1; the match to TRBD1 covers 7 bases. Germline V gene data show CDR1 as SGHNT and CDR2 as YYREEE (reference sequence). This CDR3 has 14 amino acids. The V and J ends lost 0 bases and 10 bases, in that order; junction bases with no gene match: 7.

The V gene is TRBV18, the J gene TRBJ2-2, with 11 bases aligning to TRBD2. V dropped 3 bases and J dropped 3; count of bases not matched to a gene: 3. The CDR3 has 16 amino acids. Germline V gene lookup returns CDR1 KGHSH and CDR2 LQKENI. CDR3 in amino acids: CASSPSGRADTGELFF. In nucleotides, the CDR3 is TGTGCCAGCTCACCTAGCGGGAGGGCCGACACCGGGGAGCTGTTTTTT.

The rearrangement joins TRBV6-1 to TRBJ2-2; TRBD2 might be the D (6 bases). V was clipped by 3 bases and J by 5 bases, with 10 bases between them. The CDR3 spans 14 residues. CDR1 and CDR2 from the germline V gene are MNHNS and SASEGT. CDR3 sequence: CASSEGTVTGELFF. For the CDR3, the DNA is TGTGCCAGCAGTGAGGGGACTGTAACCGGGGAGCTGTTTTTT.

This clone was detected only a few times. The genes are TRBV5-6 and TRBJ2-1; D is perhaps TRBD1 (6 bases). Germline CDR1 is SGHDT and CDR2 is YYEEEE. This CDR3 region has 16 residues. V was cut by 0 bases and J by 3 bases, with 13 bases left in between. The CDR3 spells CASSLDQGLVYNEQFF. Here the CDR3 DNA reads TGTGCCAGCAGCTTGGACCAGGGGCTGGTCTACAATGAGCAGTTCTTC.

This chain links TRBV10-1 with TRBJ2-3, with D maybe TRBD1 (5 bases). The CDR3 sequence is 15 residues long. Germline V lookup: CDR1 WNHNN, CDR2 SYGVQD (reference sequence). The V end lost 5 bases, the J end lost 1 base, and 13 bases lay between the germline ends. The CDR3 coding sequence is TGCGCCAGCAGTACTCGACAGTCTGGCACAGATACGCAGTATTTT. Protein sequence: CASSTRQSGTDTQYF.

CDR3 in amino acids: CASSPLGAESTDTQYF. CDR3 DNA sequence: TGTGCCAGCAGCCCCCTGGGGGCAGAAAGCACAGATACGCAGTATTTT. The rearrangement joins TRBV5-6 to TRBJ2-3, with D tentatively TRBD1 (6 bases). Between the trimmed V and J ends, which lost 4 bases and 0 bases, there was a span of 15 bases. Germline V gene lookup returns CDR1 SGHDT and CDR2 YYEEEE. The CDR3 is 16 residues long.

This clone was counted a few times. The chain uses TRBV4-1 and TRBJ2-1; D not certain. The CDR3 runs 14 residues. Trimming left V 6 bases short and J 3 bases short, with 12 bases between. The germline V gene has CDR1 MGHRA and CDR2 YSYEKL. CDR3 coding DNA: TGCGCCAGCAGTCTCCAGACTTACTACAATGAGCAGTTCTTC. Protein product: CASSLQTYYNEQFF.

The gene calls are TRBV14 and TRBJ2-3, with D perhaps matching TRBD2 (5 bases). The CDR3 covers 18 residues. V lost 1 base, J lost 2 bases, and 19 bases lay in between. CDR1 and CDR2 (germline): SGHDN, FVKESK. CDR3 protein: CASSQGLRGLTLTDTQYF. The CDR3 bases are TGTGCCAGCAGCCAAGGACTTCGGGGATTGACCCTCACAGATACGCAGTATTTT.

The chain carries TRBV6-1 and TRBJ2-3; 11 bases map to TRBD2. Germline CDR1 reads MNHNS; CDR2 reads SASEGT. Trimming took 4 bases from V and 6 from J; bases not matched to a gene: 9. This CDR3 is built from 16 residues. DNA of the CDR3: TGTGCCAGCAGTGGCCGTAGCGGGAGGGCCAAGGATACGCAGTATTTT. The encoded protein is CASSGRSGRAKDTQYF.

The CDR3 nucleotides read TGTGCCAGTAGTATAGGCGTCCTGTGGAACACTGAAGCTTTCTTT. Translated: CASSIGVLWNTEAFF. The V and J genes are TRBV19 and TRBJ1-1; D remains ambiguous. V shed 1 base and J shed 1 base, with 10 bases lying between them. Germline-derived CDR1 and CDR2 are LNHDA and SQIVND (reference sequence). This CDR3 comprises 15 residues.

The chain is built from TRBV27 and TRBJ1-3; weak D call: TRBD1 (5 bases). CDR3 size: 14 residues. Trimming pared 0 bases from V and 3 bases from J, leaving 6 bases between. Germline lookup yields CDR1 MNHEY and CDR2 SMNVEV (reference sequence). The CDR3 DNA is TGTGCCAGCAGTTTATCGGGGGGTGGAAACACCATATATTTT. It specifies CASSLSGGGNTIYF.

The chain combines TRBV7-8 with TRBJ2-7; 10 nucleotides match TRBD1. Germline assignment: CDR1 SGHVS and CDR2 FQNEAQ. CDR3 length: 13 residues. V lost 7 bases and J lost 7; bases outside the gene matches: 7. The CDR3 nucleotides are TGTGCCAGCACCGACAGGGGGCGTCCTGAGCAGTACTTC. Translation gives CASTDRGRPEQYF.

The chain uses TRBV9 and TRBJ2-5; maybe TRBD2 (6 bases). CDR3 length equals 15 residues. CDR1 SGDLS and CDR2 YYNGEE come from the germline V gene. V lost 3 bases and J lost 5, with 17 bases in between. CDR3 DNA sequence: TGTGCCAGCAGCGCCTTCATTGGCGGAGGGGAGACCCAGTACTTC. Translated: CASSAFIGGGETQYF.

The chain combines TRBV28 with TRBJ2-1; 8 positions match TRBD1. With V trimmed by 7 bases and J by 4 bases, 6 bases remained unmatched. CDR1 and CDR2 from the germline V gene are MDHEN and SYDVKM. The length of the CDR3 is 14 residues. The CDR3 reads CASTDRGDYNEQFF. In nucleotides, the CDR3 is TGTGCCAGCACCGACAGGGGCGATTACAATGAGCAGTTCTTC.

This rearrangement joins TRBV2 to TRBJ2-7; TRBD2 matches 10 bases. Germline-derived CDR1 and CDR2 are SNHLY and FYNNEI. V lost 2 bases to trimming and J lost 2 bases; unmatched junction nucleotides: 3. CDR3 length equals 15 residues. CDR3 bases: TGTGCCAGCAGTGAACTAGCGGGAGTCACCTACGAGCAGTACTTC. Translated, it gives CASSELAGVTYEQYF.

The chain has TRBV5-1 and TRBJ1-1; possible D gene TRBD1, 5 bases. CDR1 and CDR2 (germline): SGHRS, YFSETQ. V was trimmed by 1 base and J by 4 bases, leaving 14 bases between them. The CDR3 runs to 15 residues. CDR3 protein: CASSLTGPSGTEAFF. CDR3 sequence (DNA): TGCGCCAGCAGCTTGACAGGTCCCTCGGGCACTGAAGCTTTCTTT. Full variable domain (missing parts from reference TRBV5-1 and TRBJ1-1): KAGVTQTPRYLIKTRGQQVTLSCSPISGHRSVSWYQQTPGQGLQFLFEYFSETQRNKGNFPGRFSGRQFSNSRSEMNVSTLELGDSALYLCASSLTGPSGTEAFFGQGTRLTVV.

This chain links TRBV7-6 with TRBJ2-3; 12 positions agree with TRBD2. The germline V gene has CDR1 SGHVS and CDR2 FNYEAQ. The J segment lost 1 base and the V segment lost 5 bases, leaving 4 bases of the junction unmatched. The CDR3 extends over 16 amino acids. CDR3: CASSHRLAGGTDTQYF. As DNA, the CDR3 is TGTGCCAGCAGCCACAGACTAGCGGGGGGCACAGATACGCAGTATTTT.

The chain is built from TRBV30 and TRBJ2-3; 10 bases map to TRBD2. V shed 2 bases, J shed 5 bases, and the junction held 7 bases outside the gene matches. CDR1 is GTSNPN, CDR2 SVGIG, per germline (reference sequence). This CDR3 spans 15 amino acids. The CDR3 protein is CAWSPWTSGGDTQYF. The CDR3, as DNA: TGTGCCTGGAGTCCATGGACTAGCGGAGGAGATACGCAGTATTTT. Together with reference TRBV30 and TRBJ2-3, the CDR3 gives the full variable domain: SQTIHQWPATLVQPVGSPLSLECTVEGTSNPNLYWYRQAAGRGLQLLFYSVGIGQISSEVPQNLSASRPQDRQFILSSKKLLLSDSGFYLCAWSPWTSGGDTQYFGPGTRLTVL.

The gene calls are TRBV13 and TRBJ1-2; TRBD1 might be the D (6 bases). Germline-derived CDR1 and CDR2 are PRHDT and FYEKMQ (reference sequence). The V end lost 6 bases, the J end lost 8 bases, and 19 bases lay between the germline ends. The CDR3 consists of 14 residues. CDR3 in DNA: TGTGCCAGCAGTCAACAGACAGGCTCGGGAGGCTACACCTTC. Its translation is CASSQQTGSGGYTF.